This T cell receptor (beta chain) was profiled in a study of blood T cell repertoires in COVID-19. Only in-frame clones appear in the TCRdb table, and some are missing; sequencing was by immunoSEQ multiplex PCR. The sample includes under 200,000 clones, approximately 83% seen only once; the top ten take 10% to 15%. Trimming stripped 9 bases from V and 4 bases from J, with 9 bases between. Germline V gene lookup returns CDR1 KGHSH and CDR2 LQKENI. This CDR3 spans 11 amino acids. The specimen was PBMCs or T cells enriched from blood (not recorded which). The origin of this receptor is an older woman who had recovered from COVID-19. The rearrangement joins TRBV18 to TRBJ1-1; no definite D call. CDR3 DNA sequence: TGTGCCAGTTCCTCCTCCACTGAAGCTTTCTTT. Translation gives CASSSSTEAFF.